The entry below describes one T cell receptor beta chain. Antigen unknown. This sample is drawn from a study of cytomegalovirus exposure and HLA in healthy donors. Study at large: In an earlier analysis, around 100 million unique TCR beta sequences were found from approximately 190 million T cells. Study results and caveats: Cytomegalovirus-associated TCR beta chains were listed, numbering some 180. A later analysis reportedly found that, within productive TCRs, an Asian-associated ancestry cluster had fewer N-insertions than the mean observed across the roughly 700 donors.

Trimming removed 7 bases from V and 4 bases from J; junction bases left unmatched: 4. CDR1 LNHDA and CDR2 SQIVND come from the germline V gene (reference sequence). CDR3 length equals 14 residues. The donors, nominally healthy at sampling, likely had unrecorded immune exposures. It was with 60 Vbeta and 13 Jbeta primers that the PCR ran. Generated by immunoSEQ multiplex PCR, the TCRdb table keeps only in-frame clones and is missing some. Of some 120,000 clones detected, roughly 70% appear once; the ten largest clones hold over 1.5%. The genes are TRBV19 and TRBJ1-4; TRBD1 matches at 9 bases. Sequenced material: PBMCs. The receptor's source is a woman aged 18-29 years in good health and CMV-seronegative. The CDR3 bases are TGTGCCAGTACCCCGACAGGGGGTAATGAAAAACTGTTTTTT. Amino acids: CASTPTGGNEKLFF.